The clone carrying this T cell receptor (beta chain) was seen only a few times. Its antigen is currently unknown. Using immunoSEQ multiplex PCR, the repertoire was profiled, and TCRdb retains in-frame clones only, with some absent. Of tens of thousands of clones in the sample, approximately 75% are singletons; the top ten hold over 2.5%. Prior to sequencing, the ViraFEST assay stimulated PBMC with viral peptide pools, which expanded the antigen-specific CD4+ T cells. Cultured cells yielded isolated CD4+ T cells after 10 to 11 days. Vaccinated recipients, who were negative for nucleocapsid antibodies, had no history of SARS-CoV-2 infection. Half of the medium was exchanged for IL-2 medium on both days 3 and 7. This entry belongs to a study of vaccination effects on CD4 cells after COVID-19. Across the study: Vaccination of participants consisted of two doses of either the BNT162b2 or mRNA-1273 vaccine. Study-wide findings and caveats: Late post-vaccination, clones induced by infection and those induced by vaccine underwent marked clonal contraction.

This sequence was found in a human donor who received a COVID-19 vaccine. The sample here was CD4+ T cells from PBMCs cultured with HCoV-NL63 spike peptides, taken before COVID-19 vaccination.

For the CDR3, the DNA is TGCGCCAGCAGCTTGGGGGGACTAAAAGAAAAACTGTTTTTT. The encoded protein is CASSLGGLKEKLFF. This chain joins TRBV5-1 and TRBJ1-4, with a tentative D call TRBD1 (5 bases). Germline CDR1 and CDR2: SGHRS and YFSETQ. The CDR3 extends over 14 amino acids. V was shortened by 0 bases and J by 8 bases, with 11 bases between the two germline ends.